The following is a T cell receptor beta chain sequence with its context. Its antigen remains unknown. These data are taken from a study of tumor and adjacent non-tumor tissue in lung cancer. At the level of the study: Histology: 11 to 13 adenocarcinoma, a couple of squamous cell carcinoma, 1 small cell lung cancer.

The CDR3 length is 15 residues. Trimming took off 7 bases at V and 15 bases at J, with 27 bases between the two ends. The germline gives CDR1 MNHEY, CDR2 SVGEGT. This sample's RNA came from whole unsorted tissue. The library came from three nested PCR rounds adapted from ARM-PCR protocols. One entry per CDR3 protein, called by TCRdb with MiXCR from the multiplex PCR reads. This sample yields fewer than 120,000 distinct CDR3 sequences, of which approximately 87% are seen a single time; 20% to 25% belongs to the top ten. Study-wide findings and caveats: Top 100 clones took a larger repertoire share in normal lung. Tumor tissue had significantly higher TCR diversity than normal lung.

This TCR came from a man aged 70-80 years with non-small cell lung cancer. The V gene is TRBV6-2 or TRBV6-3, the J gene TRBJ2-2, with D possibly matching TRBD1 (7 bases). Source material: lung tumor tissue. The CDR3, as DNA: TGTGCCAGCATTCGGGACAGCCGCGGGACCGGTGAGTTGTTTTTT. Its translation: CASIRDSRGTGELFF.